This TCR beta chain was found in a study of Graves' ophthalmopathy and Graves' hyperthyroidism. Study-level findings and limits: A 13-signature model separated ophthalmopathy from stable hyperthyroidism, just over 85% sensitivity, 65% to 82% specificity.

This clonotype has a count of ten or more. The antigen is undetermined. The study amplified TCR beta CDR3 regions using RNA transcripts. First-round RT-PCR with HTBI primers preceded a second-round multiplex PCR. TCRdb reanalysed the multiplex PCR reads using MiXCR and keeps one entry per CDR3 protein. This sample yields about 740,000 distinct CDR3 sequences, of which roughly 40% are seen a single time; 40% to 55% belongs to the top ten. Ophthalmopathic donors had moderate-to-severe activity, CAS ≥3 and NOSPECS ≥4, with disease that had lasted under 3 months. Trimming pared 8 bases from V and 2 bases from J, leaving 13 bases between. The length of the CDR3 is 13 residues.

The TCR sequence derives from an adult man with Graves' ophthalmopathy. Sequenced input: peripheral blood. This rearrangement joins TRBV12-3 or TRBV12-4 to TRBJ2-7; the D is unclear. DNA for the CDR3: TGTGCCAGCCGTAGTTACAGTACCTACGAGCAGTACTTC. This sequence encodes CASRSYSTYEQYF.